This T cell receptor (beta chain) is from a study of shared clonotypes between healthy human individuals. There are 16 residues in the CDR3. The V gene's germline CDR1 is MGHRA and CDR2 YSYEKL. The V gene end was trimmed by 5 bases and the J gene end by 4 bases; junction bases not matched to a gene: 11. About this clone: Its antigen is not identified.

Study-level findings and limits: Memory subsets generally showed smaller estimated richness than naive subsets did.

The table came from immunoSEQ multiplex PCR; TCRdb's copy has only in-frame clones and leaves some out. The profile shows over a million clones, approximately 96% of them singletons. Sequencing was performed on naive CD4+ T cells sorted from blood. The sample's subset: CD45RA+ positively selected. This sequence joins TRBV4-1 and TRBJ2-1; 7 bases line up with TRBD2. This sequence originates from a man under 40 in good health. CDR3 nucleotides: TGCGCCAGCAGCTCGGTGACGCGGGAGAAGTACAATGAGCAGTTCTTC. This translates into CASSSVTREKYNEQFF.